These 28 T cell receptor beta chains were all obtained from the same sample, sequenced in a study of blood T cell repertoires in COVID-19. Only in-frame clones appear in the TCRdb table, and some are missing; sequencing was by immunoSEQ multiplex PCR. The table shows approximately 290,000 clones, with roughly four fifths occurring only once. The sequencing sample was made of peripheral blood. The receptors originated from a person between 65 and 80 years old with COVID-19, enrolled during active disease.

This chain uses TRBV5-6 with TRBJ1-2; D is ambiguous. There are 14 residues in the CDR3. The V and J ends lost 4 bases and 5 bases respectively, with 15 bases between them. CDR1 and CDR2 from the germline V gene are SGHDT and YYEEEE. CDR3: CASSRYQAVYGYTF. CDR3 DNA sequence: TGTGCCAGCAGCCGATATCAGGCCGTATATGGCTACACCTTC.

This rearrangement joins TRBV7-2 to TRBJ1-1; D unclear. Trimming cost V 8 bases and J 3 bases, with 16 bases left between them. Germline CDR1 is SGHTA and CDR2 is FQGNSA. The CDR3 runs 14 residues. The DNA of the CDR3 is TGTGCCAGCGGAGGAGGGCTTGGGTACACTGAAGCTTTCTTT. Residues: CASGGGLGYTEAFF.

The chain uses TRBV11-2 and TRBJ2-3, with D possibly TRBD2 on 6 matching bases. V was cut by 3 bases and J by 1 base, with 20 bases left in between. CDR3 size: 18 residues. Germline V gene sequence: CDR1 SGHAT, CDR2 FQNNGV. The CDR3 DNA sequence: TGTGCCAGCAGCTTCGTAGGCGGTTCTTGGGGGGGCACAGATACGCAGTATTTT. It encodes CASSFVGGSWGGTDTQYF.

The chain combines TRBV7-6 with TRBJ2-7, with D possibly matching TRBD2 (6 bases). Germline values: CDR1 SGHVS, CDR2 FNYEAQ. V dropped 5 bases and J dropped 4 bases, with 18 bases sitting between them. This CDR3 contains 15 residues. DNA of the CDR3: TGTGCCAGCAGCCCCCGGGGGAAAGGGACGTACGAGCAGTACTTC. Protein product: CASSPRGKGTYEQYF.

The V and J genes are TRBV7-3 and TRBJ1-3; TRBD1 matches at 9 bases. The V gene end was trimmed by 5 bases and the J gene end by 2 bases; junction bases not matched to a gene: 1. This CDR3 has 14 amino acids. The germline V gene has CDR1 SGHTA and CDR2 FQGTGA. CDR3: CASSRQGAGNTIYF. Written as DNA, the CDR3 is TGTGCCAGCAGCAGACAGGGGGCTGGAAACACCATATATTTT.

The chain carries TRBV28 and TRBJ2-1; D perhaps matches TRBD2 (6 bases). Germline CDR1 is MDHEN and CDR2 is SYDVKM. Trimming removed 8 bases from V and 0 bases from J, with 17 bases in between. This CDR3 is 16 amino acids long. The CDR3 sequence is CASRIRQTSSYNEQFF. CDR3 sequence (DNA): TGTGCCAGCCGAATCCGGCAGACTAGCTCCTACAATGAGCAGTTCTTC.

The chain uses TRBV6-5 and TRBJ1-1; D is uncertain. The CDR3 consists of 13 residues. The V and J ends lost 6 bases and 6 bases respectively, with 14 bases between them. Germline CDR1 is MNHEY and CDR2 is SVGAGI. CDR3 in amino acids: CASRGEGSAEAFF. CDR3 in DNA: TGTGCCAGCAGAGGTGAGGGTAGCGCTGAAGCTTTCTTT.

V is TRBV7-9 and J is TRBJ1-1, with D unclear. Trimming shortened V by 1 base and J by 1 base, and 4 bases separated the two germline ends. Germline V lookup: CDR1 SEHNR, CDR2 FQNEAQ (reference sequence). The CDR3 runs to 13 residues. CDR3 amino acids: CASSLGANTEAFF. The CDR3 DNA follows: TGTGCCAGCAGCTTAGGGGCGAACACTGAAGCTTTCTTT.

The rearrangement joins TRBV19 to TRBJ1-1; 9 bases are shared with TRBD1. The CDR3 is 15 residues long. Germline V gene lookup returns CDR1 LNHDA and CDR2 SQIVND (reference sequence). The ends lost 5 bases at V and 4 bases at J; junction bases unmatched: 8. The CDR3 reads CASSGGTGGFTEAFF. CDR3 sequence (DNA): TGTGCCAGTAGTGGGGGTACAGGGGGCTTCACTGAAGCTTTCTTT.

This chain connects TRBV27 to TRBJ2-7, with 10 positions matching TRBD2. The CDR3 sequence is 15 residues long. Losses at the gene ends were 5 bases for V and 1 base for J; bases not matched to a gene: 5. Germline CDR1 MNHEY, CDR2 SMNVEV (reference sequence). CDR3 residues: CASSPQTSGSYEQYF. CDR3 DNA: TGTGCCAGCAGTCCTCAGACTAGCGGGTCCTACGAGCAGTACTTC.

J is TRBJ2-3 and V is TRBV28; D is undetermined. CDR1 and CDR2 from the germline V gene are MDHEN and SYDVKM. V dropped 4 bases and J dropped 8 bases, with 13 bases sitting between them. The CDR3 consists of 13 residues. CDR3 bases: TGTGCCAGCAGTTCGCTACCCATTGGTACGCAGTATTTT. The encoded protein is CASSSLPIGTQYF.

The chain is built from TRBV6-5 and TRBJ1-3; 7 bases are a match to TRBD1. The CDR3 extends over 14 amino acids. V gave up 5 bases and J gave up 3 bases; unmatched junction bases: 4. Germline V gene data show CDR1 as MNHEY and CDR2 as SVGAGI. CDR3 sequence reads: CASSPRDSGNTIYF. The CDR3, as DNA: TGTGCCAGCAGTCCCCGGGACAGTGGAAACACCATATATTTT.

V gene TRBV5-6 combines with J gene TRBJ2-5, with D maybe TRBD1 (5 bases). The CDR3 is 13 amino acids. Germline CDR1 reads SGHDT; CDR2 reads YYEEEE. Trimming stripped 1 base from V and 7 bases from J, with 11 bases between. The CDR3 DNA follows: TGTGCCAGCAGCTTGCTCCCAAGGGGGACCCAGTACTTC. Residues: CASSLLPRGTQYF.

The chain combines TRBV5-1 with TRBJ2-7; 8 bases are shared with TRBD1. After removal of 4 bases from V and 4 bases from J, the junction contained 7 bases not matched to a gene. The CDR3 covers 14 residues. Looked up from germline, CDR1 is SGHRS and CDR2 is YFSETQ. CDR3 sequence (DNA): TGCGCCAGCAGCGCAACAGGGGGGACTTACGAGCAGTACTTC. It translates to CASSATGGTYEQYF. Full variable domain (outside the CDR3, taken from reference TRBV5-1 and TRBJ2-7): KAGVTQTPRYLIKTRGQQVTLSCSPISGHRSVSWYQQTPGQGLQFLFEYFSETQRNKGNFPGRFSGRQFSNSRSEMNVSTLELGDSALYLCASSATGGTYEQYFGPGTRLTVT.

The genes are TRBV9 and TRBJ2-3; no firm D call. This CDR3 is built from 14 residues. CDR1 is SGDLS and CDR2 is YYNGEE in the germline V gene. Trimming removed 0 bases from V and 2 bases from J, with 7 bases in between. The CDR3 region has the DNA TGTGCCAGCAGCGTAGCGGGTGTCACAGATACGCAGTATTTT. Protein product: CASSVAGVTDTQYF.

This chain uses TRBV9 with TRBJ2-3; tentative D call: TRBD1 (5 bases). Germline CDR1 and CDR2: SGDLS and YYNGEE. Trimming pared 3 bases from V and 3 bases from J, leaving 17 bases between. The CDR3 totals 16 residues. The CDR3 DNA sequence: TGTGCCAGCAGCGCCTCCCCAGGACAAGCAACAGATACGCAGTATTTT. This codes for CASSASPGQATDTQYF.

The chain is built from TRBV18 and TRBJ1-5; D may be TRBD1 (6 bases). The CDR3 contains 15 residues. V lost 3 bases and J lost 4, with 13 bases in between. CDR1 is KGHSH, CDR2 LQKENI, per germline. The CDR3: CASSPGGANNQPQHF. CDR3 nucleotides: TGTGCCAGCTCACCCGGGGGGGCCAATAATCAGCCCCAGCATTTT.

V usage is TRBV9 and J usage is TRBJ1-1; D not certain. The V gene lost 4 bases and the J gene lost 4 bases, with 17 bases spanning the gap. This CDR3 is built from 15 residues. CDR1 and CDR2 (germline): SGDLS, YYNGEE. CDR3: CASSTHGAVGTEAFF. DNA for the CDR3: TGTGCCAGCAGCACTCACGGAGCCGTGGGCACTGAAGCTTTCTTT.

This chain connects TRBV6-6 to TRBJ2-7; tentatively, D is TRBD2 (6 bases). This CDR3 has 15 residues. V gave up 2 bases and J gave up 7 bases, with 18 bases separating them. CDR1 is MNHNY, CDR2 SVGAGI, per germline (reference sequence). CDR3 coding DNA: TGTGCCAGCAGTTACACCTCGGGACGGGCGGGGGAGCAGTACTTC. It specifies CASSYTSGRAGEQYF.

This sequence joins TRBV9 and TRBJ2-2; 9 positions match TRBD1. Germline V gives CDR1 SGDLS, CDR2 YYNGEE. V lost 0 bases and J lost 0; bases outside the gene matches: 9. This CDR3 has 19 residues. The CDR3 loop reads CASSVGDRGSATNTGELFF. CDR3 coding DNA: TGTGCCAGCAGCGTAGGCGACAGGGGGTCCGCAACGAACACCGGGGAGCTGTTTTTT.

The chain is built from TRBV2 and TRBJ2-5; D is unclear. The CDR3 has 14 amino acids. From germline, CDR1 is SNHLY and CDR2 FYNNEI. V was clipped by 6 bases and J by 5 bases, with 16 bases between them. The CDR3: CASSERLSPETQYF. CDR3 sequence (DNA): TGTGCCAGCAGCGAGCGTTTGTCCCCGGAGACCCAGTACTTC.

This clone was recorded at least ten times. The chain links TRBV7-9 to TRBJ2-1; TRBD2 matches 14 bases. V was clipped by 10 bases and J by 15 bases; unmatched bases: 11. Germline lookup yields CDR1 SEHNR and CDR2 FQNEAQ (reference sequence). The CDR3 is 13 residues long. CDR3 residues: CATGMTSGRERFF. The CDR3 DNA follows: TGTGCCACCGGTATGACTAGCGGGAGGGAAAGGTTCTTC.

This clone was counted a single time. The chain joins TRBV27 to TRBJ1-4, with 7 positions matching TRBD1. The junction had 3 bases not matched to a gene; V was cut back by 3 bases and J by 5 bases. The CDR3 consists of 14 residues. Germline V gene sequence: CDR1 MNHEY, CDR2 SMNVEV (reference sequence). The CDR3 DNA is TGTGCCAGCAGTTTTGGGACAGACAATGAAAAACTGTTTTTT. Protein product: CASSFGTDNEKLFF.

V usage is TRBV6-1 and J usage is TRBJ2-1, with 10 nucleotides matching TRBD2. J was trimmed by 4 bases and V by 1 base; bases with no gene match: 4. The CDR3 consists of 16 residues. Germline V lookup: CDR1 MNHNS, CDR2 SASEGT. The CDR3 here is CASSEGVAGGYNEQFF. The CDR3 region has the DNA TGTGCCAGCAGTGAAGGGGTAGCGGGGGGTTACAATGAGCAGTTCTTC.

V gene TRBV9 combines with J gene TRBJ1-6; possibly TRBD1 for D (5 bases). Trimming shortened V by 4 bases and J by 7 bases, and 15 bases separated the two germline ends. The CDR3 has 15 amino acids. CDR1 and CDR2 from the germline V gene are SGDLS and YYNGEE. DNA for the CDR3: TGTGCCAGCAGCTCCTCCTCGACAGAAAATTCACCCCTCCACTTT. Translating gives CASSSSSTENSPLHF.

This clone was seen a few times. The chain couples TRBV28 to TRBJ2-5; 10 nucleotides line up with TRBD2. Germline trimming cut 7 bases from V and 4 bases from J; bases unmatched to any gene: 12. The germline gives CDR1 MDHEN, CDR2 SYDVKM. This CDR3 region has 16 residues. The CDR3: CASTPGLAGAGETQYF. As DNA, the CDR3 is TGTGCCAGCACTCCCGGGCTAGCGGGAGCGGGAGAGACCCAGTACTTC.

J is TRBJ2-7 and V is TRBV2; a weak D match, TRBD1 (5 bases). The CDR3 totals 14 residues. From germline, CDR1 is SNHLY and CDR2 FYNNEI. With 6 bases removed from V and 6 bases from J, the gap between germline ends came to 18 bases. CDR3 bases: TGTGCCAGCAGGCCGACCAGGGTGGATGGCGAGCAGTACTTC. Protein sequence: CASRPTRVDGEQYF.

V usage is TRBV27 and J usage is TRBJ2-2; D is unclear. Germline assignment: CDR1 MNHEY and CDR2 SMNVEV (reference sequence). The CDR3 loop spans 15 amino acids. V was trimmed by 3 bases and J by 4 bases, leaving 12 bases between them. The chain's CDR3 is CASSFGVPGTGELFF. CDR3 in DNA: TGTGCCAGCAGTTTTGGAGTCCCCGGCACCGGGGAGCTGTTTTTT.